This T cell receptor beta chain was sequenced during a study of control samples from healthy donors and cancer patients. Only a few counts were recorded for this clone. Trimming shortened V by 5 bases and J by 0 bases, and 13 bases separated the two germline ends. The germline gives CDR1 SGHNT, CDR2 YENEEA. The CDR3 is made up of 15 amino acids. The assay was immunoSEQ multiplex PCR, and TCRdb's table has in-frame clones only and misses some. The sample yields about 85,000 clones, roughly 91% seen once. The material sequenced was blood. The chain couples TRBV11-3 to TRBJ1-1; D call uncertain. The TCR was taken from a woman aged 55 to 70 in good health. The CDR3 sequence: CASSPLQRMNTEAFF. The CDR3 DNA sequence: TGTGCCAGCAGCCCGCTACAGAGAATGAACACTGAAGCTTTCTTT.